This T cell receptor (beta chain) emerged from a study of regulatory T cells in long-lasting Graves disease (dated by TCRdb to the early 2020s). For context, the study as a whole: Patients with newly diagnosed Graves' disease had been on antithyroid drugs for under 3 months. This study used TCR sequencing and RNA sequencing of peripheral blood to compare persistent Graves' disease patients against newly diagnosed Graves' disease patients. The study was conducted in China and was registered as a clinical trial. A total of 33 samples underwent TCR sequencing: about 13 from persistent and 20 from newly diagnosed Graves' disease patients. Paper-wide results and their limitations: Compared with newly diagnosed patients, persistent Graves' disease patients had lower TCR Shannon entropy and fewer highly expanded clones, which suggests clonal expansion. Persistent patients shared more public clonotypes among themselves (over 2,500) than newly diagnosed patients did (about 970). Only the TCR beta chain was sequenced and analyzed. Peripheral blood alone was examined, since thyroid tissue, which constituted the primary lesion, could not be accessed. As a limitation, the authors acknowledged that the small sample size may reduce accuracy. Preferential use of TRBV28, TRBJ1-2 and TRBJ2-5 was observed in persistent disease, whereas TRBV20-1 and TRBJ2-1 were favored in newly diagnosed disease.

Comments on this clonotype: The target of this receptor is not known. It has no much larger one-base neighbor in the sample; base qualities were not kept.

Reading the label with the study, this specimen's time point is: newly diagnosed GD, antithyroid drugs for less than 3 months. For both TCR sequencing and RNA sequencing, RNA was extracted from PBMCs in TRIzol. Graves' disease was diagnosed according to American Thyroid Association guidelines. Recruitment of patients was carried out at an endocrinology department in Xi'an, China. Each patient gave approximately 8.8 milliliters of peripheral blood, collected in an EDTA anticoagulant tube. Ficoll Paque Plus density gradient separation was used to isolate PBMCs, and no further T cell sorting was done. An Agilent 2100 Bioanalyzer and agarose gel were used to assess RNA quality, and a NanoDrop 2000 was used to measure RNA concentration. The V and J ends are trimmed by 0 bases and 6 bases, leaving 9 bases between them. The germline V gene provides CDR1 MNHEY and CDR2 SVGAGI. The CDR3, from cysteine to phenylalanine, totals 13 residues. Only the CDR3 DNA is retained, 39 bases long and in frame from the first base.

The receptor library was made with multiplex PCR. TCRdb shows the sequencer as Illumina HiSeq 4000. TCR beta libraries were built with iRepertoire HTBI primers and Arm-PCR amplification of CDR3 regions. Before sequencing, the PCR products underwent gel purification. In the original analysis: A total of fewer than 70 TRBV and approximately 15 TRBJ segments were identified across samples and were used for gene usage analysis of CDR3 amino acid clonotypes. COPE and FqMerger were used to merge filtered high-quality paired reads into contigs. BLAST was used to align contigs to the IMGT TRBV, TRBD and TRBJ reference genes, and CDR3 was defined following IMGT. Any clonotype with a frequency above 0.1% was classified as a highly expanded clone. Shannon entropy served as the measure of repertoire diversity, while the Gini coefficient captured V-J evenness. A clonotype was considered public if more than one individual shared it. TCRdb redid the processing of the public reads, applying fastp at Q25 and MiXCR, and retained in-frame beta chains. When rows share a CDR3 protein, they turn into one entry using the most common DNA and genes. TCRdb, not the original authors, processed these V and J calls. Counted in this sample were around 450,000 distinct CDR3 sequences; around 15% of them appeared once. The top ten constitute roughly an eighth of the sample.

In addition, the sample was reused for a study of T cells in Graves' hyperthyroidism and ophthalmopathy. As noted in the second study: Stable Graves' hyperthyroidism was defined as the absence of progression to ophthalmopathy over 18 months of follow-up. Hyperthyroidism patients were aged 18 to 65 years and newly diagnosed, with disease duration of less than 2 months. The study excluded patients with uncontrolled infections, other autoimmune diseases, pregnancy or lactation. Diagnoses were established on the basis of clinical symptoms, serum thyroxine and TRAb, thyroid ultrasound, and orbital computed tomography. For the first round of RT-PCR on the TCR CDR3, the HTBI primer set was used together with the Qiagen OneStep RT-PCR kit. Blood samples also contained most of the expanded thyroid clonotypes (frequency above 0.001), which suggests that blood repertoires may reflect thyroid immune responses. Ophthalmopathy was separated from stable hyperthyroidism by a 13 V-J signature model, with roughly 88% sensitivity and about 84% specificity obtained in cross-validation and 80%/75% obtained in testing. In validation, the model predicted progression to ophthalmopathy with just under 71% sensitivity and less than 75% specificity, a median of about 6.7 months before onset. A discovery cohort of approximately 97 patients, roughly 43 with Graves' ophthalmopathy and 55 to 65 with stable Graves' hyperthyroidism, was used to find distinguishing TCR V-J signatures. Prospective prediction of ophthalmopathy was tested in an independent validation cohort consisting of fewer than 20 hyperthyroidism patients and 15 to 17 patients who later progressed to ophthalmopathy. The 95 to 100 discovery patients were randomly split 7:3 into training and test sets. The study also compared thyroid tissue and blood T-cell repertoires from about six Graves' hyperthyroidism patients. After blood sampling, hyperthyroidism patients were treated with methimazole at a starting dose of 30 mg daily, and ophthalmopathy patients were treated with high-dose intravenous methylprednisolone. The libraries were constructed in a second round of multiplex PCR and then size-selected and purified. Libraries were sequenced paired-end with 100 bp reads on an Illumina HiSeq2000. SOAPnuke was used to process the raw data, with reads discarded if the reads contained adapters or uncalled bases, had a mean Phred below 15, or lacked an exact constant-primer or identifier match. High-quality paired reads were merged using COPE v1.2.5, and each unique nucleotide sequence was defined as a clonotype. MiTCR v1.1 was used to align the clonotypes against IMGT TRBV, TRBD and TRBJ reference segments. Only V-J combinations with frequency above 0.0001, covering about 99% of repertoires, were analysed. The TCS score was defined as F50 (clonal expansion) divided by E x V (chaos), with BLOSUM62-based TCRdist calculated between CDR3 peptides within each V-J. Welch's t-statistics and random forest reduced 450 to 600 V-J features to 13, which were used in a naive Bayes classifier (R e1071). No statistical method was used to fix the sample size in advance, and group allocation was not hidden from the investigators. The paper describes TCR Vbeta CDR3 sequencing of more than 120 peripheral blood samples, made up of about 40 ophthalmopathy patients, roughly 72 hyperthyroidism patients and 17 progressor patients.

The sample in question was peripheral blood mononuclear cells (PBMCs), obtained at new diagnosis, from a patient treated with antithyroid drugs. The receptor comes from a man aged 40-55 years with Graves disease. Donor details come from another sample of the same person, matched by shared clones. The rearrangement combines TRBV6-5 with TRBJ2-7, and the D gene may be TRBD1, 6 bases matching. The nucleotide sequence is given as TGTGCCAGCAGTTACTCAGGGGGTTTCGAGCAGTACTTC. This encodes CASSYSGGFEQYF.